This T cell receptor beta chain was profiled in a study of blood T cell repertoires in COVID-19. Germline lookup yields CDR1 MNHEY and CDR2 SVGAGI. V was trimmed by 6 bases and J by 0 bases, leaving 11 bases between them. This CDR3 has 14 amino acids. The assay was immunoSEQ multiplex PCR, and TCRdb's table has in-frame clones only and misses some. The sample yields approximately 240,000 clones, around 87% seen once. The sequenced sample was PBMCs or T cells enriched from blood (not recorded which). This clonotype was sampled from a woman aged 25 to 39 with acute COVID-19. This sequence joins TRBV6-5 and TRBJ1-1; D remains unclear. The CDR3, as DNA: TGTGCCAGCAGGGAGGGAGTGGTGAACACTGAAGCTTTCTTT. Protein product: CASREGVVNTEAFF.